The 31 T cell receptor beta chains below all came from one sample that was sequenced in a study of Graves' ophthalmopathy and Graves' hyperthyroidism. RNA transcripts yielded amplified TCR beta CDR3 regions. HTBI primers served in a first-round RT-PCR, which a second-round multiplex PCR followed. TCRdb passed the multiplex PCR reads through MiXCR, listing each CDR3 protein once. The repertoire holds around 1,000,000 distinct CDR3 sequences, with around a third as singletons. Material: peripheral blood or thyroid tissue (not recorded which). The receptors here all came from an adult man with Graves' hyperthyroidism.

This clonotype was counted at least ten times. V is TRBV19 and J is TRBJ2-7; the D gene is possibly TRBD2 (5 bases). The V end lost 9 bases, the J end lost 7 bases, and 16 bases lay between the germline ends. CDR1 and CDR2 from the germline V gene are LNHDA and SQIVND (reference sequence). The CDR3 runs to 12 residues. This CDR3 reads CASCNGVGEQYF. The DNA of the CDR3 is TGTGCCAGCTGCAACGGGGTGGGTGAGCAGTACTTC.

The rearrangement joins TRBV20-1 to TRBJ1-4; D remains ambiguous. Looked up from germline, CDR1 is DFQATT and CDR2 is SNEGSKA (reference sequence). V was trimmed by 8 bases and J by 3 bases, leaving 16 bases between them. The CDR3 has 14 residues. The CDR3 protein is CSPEQRVPNEKLFF. The DNA of the CDR3 is TGCAGTCCTGAACAGCGAGTCCCTAATGAAAAACTGTTTTTT.

This clonotype occurred many times. The gene calls are TRBV25-1 and TRBJ1-2; D uncertain. CDR3 length equals 15 residues. CDR1 is MGHDK and CDR2 is SYGVNS in the germline V gene. Trimming took off 8 bases at V and 4 bases at J, with 20 bases between the two ends. CDR3 in amino acids: CASQTTSGPLYGYTF. CDR3 nucleotides: TGTGCCAGCCAGACCACCTCCGGACCGCTCTATGGCTACACCTTC.

This clonotype was counted many times. The chain has TRBV9 and TRBJ2-7; 7 nucleotides agree with TRBD2. Germline loops: CDR1 SGDLS, CDR2 YYNGEE. This CDR3 has 14 residues. The ends lost 0 bases at V and 4 bases at J; junction bases unmatched: 4. This CDR3 is CASSVAAGVYEQYF. DNA of the CDR3: TGTGCCAGCAGCGTAGCTGCGGGAGTGTACGAGCAGTACTTC.

Concerning this clonotype itself: The junction and the germline gene differ at one end; a read error may be behind it. The V gene is TRBV7-3, the J gene TRBJ2-2; 7 positions match TRBD2. This CDR3 has 15 amino acids. Germline CDR1 is SGHTA and CDR2 is FQGTGA. CDR3 nucleotides: TGCGCCAGCAACTTGGAAGCGGGGCACACCGGGGAGCTGTTTTTT. Amino acid sequence: CASNLEAGHTGELFF.

Of note for this clonotype: A much more abundant neighbour one base away suggests this may be a read error. The rearrangement links TRBV15 to TRBJ2-5; D may be TRBD1 or TRBD2 (5 bases each). From germline, CDR1 is LNHNV and CDR2 YYDKDF (reference sequence). V lost 1 base and J lost 3, with 15 bases in between. The CDR3 covers 16 residues. CDR3 sequence reads: CATSRVLRDGEETQYF. CDR3 bases: TGTGCCACCAGCAGAGTGTTGAGGGACGGGGAAGAGACCCAGTACTTC. Full variable domain (missing parts from reference TRBV15 and TRBJ2-5): DAMVIQNPRYQVTQFGKPVTLSCSQTLNHNVMYWYQQKSSQAPKLLFHYYDKDFNNEADTPDNFQSRRPNTSFCFLDIRSPGLGDTAMYLCATSRVLRDGEETQYFGPGTRLLVL.

The V and J genes are TRBV10-3 and TRBJ1-6; no clear D. From germline, CDR1 is ENHRY and CDR2 SYGVKD. This CDR3 has 16 residues. V was clipped by 0 bases and J by 3 bases, with 9 bases between them. DNA for the CDR3: TGTGCCATCAGTGAGTCTGTCGCCGGCTATAATTCACCCCTCCACTTT. Amino acid sequence: CAISESVAGYNSPLHF.

This clonotype was seen many times. The rearrangement uses TRBV6-5 and TRBJ1-1; D possibly corresponds to TRBD1 (5 bases). Deletions cut 2 bases from V and 1 base from J, with 5 bases between. CDR3 length equals 13 residues. The germline gives CDR1 MNHEY, CDR2 SVGAGI. The CDR3 DNA is TGTGCCAGCAGTTACGGGGGGAACACTGAAGCTTTCTTT. Amino acid sequence: CASSYGGNTEAFF.

The J gene is TRBJ2-7, the V gene TRBV4-2; tentatively, D is TRBD1 or TRBD2 (5 bases each). The V gene lost 0 bases and the J gene lost 11 bases, with 14 bases spanning the gap. The CDR3 sequence is 13 residues long. Germline lookup yields CDR1 LGHNA and CDR2 YNFKEQ. The CDR3 region has the DNA TGTGCCAGCAGCCAAGAAACGGGGCCTCAAAAGTACTTC. Encoded protein: CASSQETGPQKYF.

V is TRBV25-1 and J is TRBJ2-5; 8 bases are a match to TRBD2. Trimming at V came to 5 bases and at J to 4 bases, leaving 15 bases not matched to a gene. CDR1 is MGHDK, CDR2 SYGVNS, per germline. The CDR3 consists of 17 residues. The CDR3 region has the DNA TGTGCCAGCAGTTACGACGGGAGGGCCTTAATTGGAGAGACCCAGTACTTC. It specifies CASSYDGRALIGETQYF. The entire variable domain, with the rest obtained from reference TRBV25-1 and TRBJ2-5, is as follows: EADIYQTPRYLVIGTGKKITLECSQTMGHDKMYWYQQDPGMELHLIHYSYGVNSTEKGDLSSESTVSRIRTEHFPLTLESARPSHTSQYLCASSYDGRALIGETQYFGPGTRLLVL.

This clonotype was picked up a small number of times. The chain couples TRBV30 to TRBJ1-6; no definite D call. V was clipped by 0 bases and J by 6 bases, with 12 bases between them. Germline V gene data show CDR1 as GTSNPN and CDR2 as SVGIG (reference sequence). The CDR3 covers 15 residues. The CDR3 DNA sequence: TGTGCCTGGAGTGTCGGTTTGGGCACTAATTCACCCCTCCACTTT. Its protein is CAWSVGLGTNSPLHF.

This clonotype was counted many times. V gene TRBV20-1 combines with J gene TRBJ2-5; D gene uncertain. The CDR3 extends over 12 amino acids. Germline V lookup: CDR1 DFQATT, CDR2 SNEGSKA (reference sequence). With 1 base removed from V and 5 bases from J, the gap between germline ends came to 8 bases. This CDR3 reads CSARVTLETQYF. Written as DNA, the CDR3 is TGCAGTGCTAGAGTGACGTTGGAGACCCAGTACTTC.

This clonotype has ten or more counts. This chain uses TRBV5-1 with TRBJ1-3, with D unresolved. The CDR3 loop spans 16 amino acids. V was pared by 0 bases and J by 4 bases, with 14 bases between. CDR1 is SGHRS and CDR2 is YFSETQ in the germline V gene. This CDR3 is CASSLDGVSSGNTIYF. The CDR3 bases are TGCGCCAGCAGCTTGGACGGCGTGTCTTCGGGAAACACCATATATTTT. Full variable domain (missing parts from reference TRBV5-1 and TRBJ1-3): KAGVTQTPRYLIKTRGQQVTLSCSPISGHRSVSWYQQTPGQGLQFLFEYFSETQRNKGNFPGRFSGRQFSNSRSEMNVSTLELGDSALYLCASSLDGVSSGNTIYFGEGSWLTVV.

This clonotype was seen many times. V gene TRBV13 combines with J gene TRBJ2-7, with D uncertain. CDR3 size: 14 residues. CDR1 PRHDT and CDR2 FYEKMQ come from the germline V gene (reference sequence). V was shortened by 4 bases and J by 2 bases, with 12 bases between the two germline ends. This CDR3 reads CASSSGSRAYEQYF. CDR3 in DNA: TGTGCCAGCAGCTCGGGCTCCCGAGCCTACGAGCAGTACTTC.

The rearrangement joins TRBV20-1 to TRBJ2-2; 11 nucleotides match TRBD2. The CDR3 sequence is 15 residues long. V shed 4 bases, J shed 6 bases, and the junction held 7 bases outside the gene matches. The germline V gene encodes CDR1 DFQATT and CDR2 SNEGSKA (reference sequence). In DNA form, the CDR3 reads TGCAGTGCTACCGGGACTAGCGGTAACGCCGGGGAGCTGTTTTTT. It specifies CSATGTSGNAGELFF.

This clonotype has a count of ten or more. This chain joins TRBV7-2 and TRBJ1-6, with D possibly TRBD1 on 5 matching bases. The ends were cut back, 5 bases at V and 6 bases at J, with 14 bases in the middle. This CDR3 comprises 15 residues. The germline CDR1 and CDR2 sequences are SGHTA and FQGNSA. CDR3 sequence reads: CASSTGQFPNSPLHF. For the CDR3, the DNA is TGTGCCAGCAGCACGGGGCAGTTCCCTAATTCACCCCTCCACTTT.

This clonotype was detected ten times or more. The chain links TRBV20-1 to TRBJ2-7, with D possibly being TRBD1 (5 bases). There are 15 residues in the CDR3. Trimming shortened V by 0 bases and J by 6 bases, and 18 bases separated the two germline ends. The germline gives CDR1 DFQATT, CDR2 SNEGSKA (reference sequence). CDR3 residues: CSARDHVRVTGEQYF. CDR3 DNA: TGCAGTGCTAGAGATCACGTCAGGGTGACGGGCGAGCAGTACTTC.

The chain couples TRBV12-3 or TRBV12-4 to TRBJ1-1; 7 nucleotides agree with TRBD1. Trimming removed 5 bases from V and 4 bases from J; junction bases left unmatched: 7. The CDR3 length is 14 residues. The CDR3 loop reads CASSRQGFVTEAFF. The DNA for the CDR3 is TGTGCCAGCAGTCGACAGGGCTTTGTCACTGAAGCTTTCTTT.

This clonotype was observed a few times. J is TRBJ2-5 and V is TRBV10-3, with D unresolved. V lost 2 bases, J lost 5 bases, and 6 bases lay in between. The CDR3 is 12 amino acids. Per the germline V gene, CDR1 is ENHRY and CDR2 is SYGVKD. The CDR3 nucleotides read TGTGCCATCAGTGAGATAGTGGAGACCCAGTACTTC. This encodes CAISEIVETQYF.

Details on this clonotype: A much larger clone is a single base away; this may be a read error. The rearrangement joins TRBV12-3 or TRBV12-4 to TRBJ1-1, with 7 bases lining up with TRBD1. The CDR3 has 14 residues. Unmatched junction bases numbered 8, after V lost 4 bases and J lost 6 bases. CDR3 sequence: CASSWGQLRAEAFF. CDR3 sequence (DNA): TGTGCCAGCAGTTGGGGACAGTTACGCGCTGAAGCTTTCTTT.

This clonotype occurred a few times. This CDR3 reads CATSRGPENEKLFF. The CDR3 DNA reads TGTGCCACCAGCAGAGGACCAGAGAATGAAAAACTGTTTTTT. The V and J genes are TRBV15 and TRBJ1-4, with D unclear. This CDR3 contains 14 residues. V was shortened by 1 base and J by 5 bases, with 8 bases between the two germline ends. CDR1 LNHNV and CDR2 YYDKDF come from the germline V gene (reference sequence).

This clonotype has just a few counts. The chain recombines TRBV4-1 with TRBJ1-2; a possible D gene is TRBD1 (6 bases). The CDR3 loop spans 16 amino acids. Trimming took off 3 bases at V and 0 bases at J, with 14 bases between the two ends. Germline lookup yields CDR1 MGHRA and CDR2 YSYEKL. The CDR3 region has the DNA TGCGCCAGCAGCCAGAGTACAGGGATATCTAACTATGGCTACACCTTC. Translating it yields CASSQSTGISNYGYTF.

The chain is built from TRBV29-1 and TRBJ1-1; TRBD1 agrees at 10 bases. Germline-derived CDR1 and CDR2 are SQVTM and ANQGSEA. The J segment lost 3 bases and the V segment lost 6 bases, leaving 4 bases of the junction unmatched. The CDR3 totals 13 residues. CDR3 amino acids: CSVRTGGDTEAFF. Written as DNA, the CDR3 is TGCAGCGTCCGGACAGGGGGGGACACTGAAGCTTTCTTT.

The chain joins TRBV28 to TRBJ1-2; D is undetermined. CDR3 length: 13 residues. V lost 4 bases, J lost 2 bases, and 8 bases lay in between. Germline assignment: CDR1 MDHEN and CDR2 SYDVKM. The CDR3 DNA sequence: TGTGCCAGCAGTTGGCCAATAAACTATGGCTACACCTTC. Residues: CASSWPINYGYTF.

This chain uses TRBV7-2 with TRBJ2-7; D gene unclear. From germline, CDR1 is SGHTA and CDR2 FQGNSA. The CDR3 covers 12 residues. V lost 5 bases and J 3 bases, leaving 8 bases between the germline ends. CDR3 DNA: TGTGCCAGCAGCGTCGCCCTCTACGAGCAGTACTTC. Its translation: CASSVALYEQYF.

This clonotype occurred a few times. The chain combines TRBV10-3 with TRBJ2-5, with a weak D call TRBD1 (5 bases). The CDR3 runs to 13 residues. Trimming left V 6 bases short and J 1 base short, with 9 bases between. In germline, CDR1 is ENHRY, CDR2 SYGVKD. In nucleotides, the CDR3 is TGTGCCATCAGCCGACAGTCCCAAGAGACCCAGTACTTC. This codes for CAISRQSQETQYF.

At least ten counts were recorded for this clonotype. The chain uses TRBV10-2 and TRBJ2-5, with 13 nucleotides matching TRBD2. Germline assignment: CDR1 WSHSY and CDR2 SAAADI. The CDR3 spans 16 residues. V shed 4 bases, J shed 1 base, and the junction held 3 bases outside the gene matches. CDR3 loop: CASSAGLAGAQETQYF. For the CDR3, the DNA is TGCGCCAGCAGTGCCGGACTAGCGGGAGCCCAAGAGACCCAGTACTTC.

The V call is TRBV20-1, the J call TRBJ2-7; the match to TRBD1 covers 8 bases. V lost 0 bases and J lost 0; bases outside the gene matches: 13. Germline V gene lookup returns CDR1 DFQATT and CDR2 SNEGSKA (reference sequence). CDR3 length: 18 amino acids. Written as DNA, the CDR3 is TGCAGTGCTAGAGATTTCGGGACAGGCGGCACTAGCTCCTACGAGCAGTACTTC. This sequence encodes CSARDFGTGGTSSYEQYF.

This clonotype was counted between two and nine times. The rearrangement links TRBV12-3 or TRBV12-4 to TRBJ2-5, with a tentative D call TRBD1 (6 bases). Trimming cost V 8 bases and J 8 bases, with 18 bases left between them. This CDR3 is built from 13 residues. DNA of the CDR3: TGTGCCAGCCTGACAGGACCCCTGGTTACCCAGTACTTC. Translation: CASLTGPLVTQYF.

This clonotype was seen more than once but under ten times. A read error is likely, as this CDR3 ends without the conserved phenylalanine or tryptophan. No DNA is shown, since the ends of the CDR3 on it are uncertain; the CDR3 is the one TCRdb lists. The chain employs TRBV15 and TRBJ1-2. The CDR3 is 11 amino acids long, termini counted. Per germline, CDR1 LNHNV and CDR2 YYDKDF (reference sequence). This CDR3 is CATSRDSSGTL.

As regards this clonotype: One end of the junction fails to match germline, which may point to a read error. The chain has TRBV4-1 and TRBJ1-2; no clear D gene. Germline V lookup: CDR1 MGHRA, CDR2 YSYEKL. The CDR3 runs to 14 residues. The CDR3, as DNA: TGTGCCAGCAGCCAAGAGGCGACTAACTATGGCTACACCTTC. Protein sequence: CASSQEATNYGYTF.